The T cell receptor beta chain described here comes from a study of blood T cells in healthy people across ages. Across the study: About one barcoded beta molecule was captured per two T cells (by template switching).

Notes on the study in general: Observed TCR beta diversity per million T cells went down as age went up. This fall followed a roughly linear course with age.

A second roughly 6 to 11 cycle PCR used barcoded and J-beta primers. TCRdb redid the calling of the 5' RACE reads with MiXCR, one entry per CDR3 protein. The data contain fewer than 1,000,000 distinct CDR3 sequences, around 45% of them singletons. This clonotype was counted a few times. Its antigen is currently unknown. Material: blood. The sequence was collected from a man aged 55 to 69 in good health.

CDR3 nucleotide sequence: TGTGCCAGCTCACCACGCCGCGGGAACTACGAGCAGTACTTC. Translated, it gives CASSPRRGNYEQYF. The chain uses TRBV18 and TRBJ2-7, with D maybe TRBD2 (6 bases). The V gene's germline CDR1 is KGHSH and CDR2 LQKENI. The V end lost 1 base, the J end lost 3 bases, and 10 bases lay between the germline ends. The CDR3 has 14 residues.